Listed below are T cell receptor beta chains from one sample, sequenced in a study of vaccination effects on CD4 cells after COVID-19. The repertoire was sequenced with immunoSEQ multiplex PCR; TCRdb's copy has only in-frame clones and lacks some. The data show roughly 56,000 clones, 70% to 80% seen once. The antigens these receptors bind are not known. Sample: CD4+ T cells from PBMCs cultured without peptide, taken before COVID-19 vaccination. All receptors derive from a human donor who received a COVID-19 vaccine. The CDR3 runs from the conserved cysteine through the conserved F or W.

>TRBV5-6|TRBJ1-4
CASSLLSGTEPDEKLFF
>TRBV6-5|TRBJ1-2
CASSSWGAGDYGYTF
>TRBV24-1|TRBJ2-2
CATSDPSNTGELFF
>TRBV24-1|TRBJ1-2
CATSDSLTGDGYTF
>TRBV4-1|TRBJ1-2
CASSSTGESYGYTF
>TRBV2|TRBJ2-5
CASKTGVETQYF
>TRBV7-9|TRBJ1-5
CASSHGTGNQPQHF
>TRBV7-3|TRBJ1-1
CASSLLGTENTEAFF
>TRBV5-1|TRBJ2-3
CASSSRQPLTDTQYF
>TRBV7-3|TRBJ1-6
CASSVTARGSPLHF
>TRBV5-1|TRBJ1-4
CASSPAGGGEKLFF
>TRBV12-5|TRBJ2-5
CASGFPPGGGSSGGTQYF
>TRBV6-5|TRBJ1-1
CASSPPGSLNTEAFF
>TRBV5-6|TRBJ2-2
CASSFRGSKNTGELFF
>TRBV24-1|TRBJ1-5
CATSGGRTGRRHF
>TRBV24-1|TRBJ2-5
CATSDLEKGHRQVEEKYF
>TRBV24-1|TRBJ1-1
CATSDAGRTNTEAFF